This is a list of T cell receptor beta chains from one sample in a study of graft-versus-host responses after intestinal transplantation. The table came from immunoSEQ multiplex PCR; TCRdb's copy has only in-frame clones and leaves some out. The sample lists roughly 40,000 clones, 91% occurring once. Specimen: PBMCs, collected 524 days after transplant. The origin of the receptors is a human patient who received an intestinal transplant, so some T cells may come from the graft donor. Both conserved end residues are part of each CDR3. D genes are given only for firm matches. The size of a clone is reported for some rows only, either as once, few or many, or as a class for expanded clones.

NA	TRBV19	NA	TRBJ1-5	TGTGCCAGTAGTATCGAGTCAGACCTCAATCAGCCCCAGCATTTT	CASSIESDLNQPQHF
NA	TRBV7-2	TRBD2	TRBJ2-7	TGTGCCAGCAAAAGCGGGAGAAGGTCCTACGAGCAGTACTTC	CASKSGRRSYEQYF
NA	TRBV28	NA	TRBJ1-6	TGTGCCAGCAGTTTAAATAATTCACCCCTCCACTTT	CASSLNNSPLHF
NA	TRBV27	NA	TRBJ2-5	TGTGCCAGCAGTCCCCTGTACCAAGAGACCCAGTACTTC	CASSPLYQETQYF
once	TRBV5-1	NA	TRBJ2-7	TGCGCCAGCAGCTTGGAGGGACTGCCCTACGAGCAGTACTTC	CASSLEGLPYEQYF
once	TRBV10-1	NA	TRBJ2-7	TGCGCCAGCACTCTTACCAGGGGCCCAAGCTCCTACGAGCAGTACTTC	CASTLTRGPSSYEQYF
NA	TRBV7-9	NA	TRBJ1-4	TGTGCCAGCAGCCCTCCGGGGGTGATTAATGAAAAACTGTTTTTT	CASSPPGVINEKLFF
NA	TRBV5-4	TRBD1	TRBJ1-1	TGTGCCAGCAGGCCCGGGACAGTGAACACTGAAGCTTTCTTT	CASRPGTVNTEAFF
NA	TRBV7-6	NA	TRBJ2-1	TGTGCCAGCAGCTTAGCGGGAGGAAAGGATGAGCAGTTCTTC	CASSLAGGKDEQFF
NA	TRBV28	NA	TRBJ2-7	TGTGCCAGCAGTGGGAAGGGCTGGGGTCTAGTCCACGAGCAGTACTTC	CASSGKGWGLVHEQYF
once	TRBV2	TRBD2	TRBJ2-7	TGTGCCAGCAGTGACTTACTAGCGGGGCTCATTTACGAGCAGTACTTC	CASSDLLAGLIYEQYF
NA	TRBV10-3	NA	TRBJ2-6	TGTGCCATCAGTACATCTAGCCCACGTCCAACTGGGGCCAACGTCCTGACTTTC	CAISTSSPRPTGANVLTF
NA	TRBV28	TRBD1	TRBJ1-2	TGTGCCAGCTGGAGGGACAGGGGGCCCGCTAACTATGGCTACACCTTC	CASWRDRGPANYGYTF
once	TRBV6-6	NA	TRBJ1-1	TGTGCCAGCAGTTACTCAGGACGAAGGGGGTGGGAAGCTTTCTTT	CASSYSGRRGWEAFF
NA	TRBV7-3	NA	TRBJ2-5	TGTGCCAGCAGCTTAGCGAGCCGCGAGACCCAGTACTTC	CASSLASRETQYF
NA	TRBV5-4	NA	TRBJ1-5	TGTGCCAGCAGCTTCCTTGGACGGAATCAGCCCCAGCATTTT	CASSFLGRNQPQHF
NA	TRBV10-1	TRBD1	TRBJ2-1	TGCGCCAGCAGTGAGTCGGCAGGGGGCTACCGTTACAATGAGCAGTTCTTC	CASSESAGGYRYNEQFF
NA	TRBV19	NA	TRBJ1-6	TGTGCCAGTGTCCCTCTAGGGGCCCGGCTTCTTGCACCCCTCCACTTT	CASVPLGARLLAPLHF
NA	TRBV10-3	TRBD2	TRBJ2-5	TGTGCCATCGGGACGGGAGGGCCCATCGAGACCCAGTACTTC	CAIGTGGPIETQYF
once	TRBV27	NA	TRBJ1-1	TGTGCCAGCAGAGTGTTTTATAACAGGGACATGAACACTGAAGCTTTCTTT	CASRVFYNRDMNTEAFF
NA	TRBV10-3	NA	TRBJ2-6	TGTGCCATCAGTGCTTTTCCGGAAGGGGCCAACGTCCTGACTTTC	CAISAFPEGANVLTF
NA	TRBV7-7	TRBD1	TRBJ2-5	TGTGCCAGCAGCTTAGGAACAGGGGCTGCAGAGACCCAGTACTTC	CASSLGTGAAETQYF
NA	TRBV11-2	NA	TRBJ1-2	TGTGCCAGCAGCTCGGAGGCGTATGGCTACACCTTC	CASSSEAYGYTF
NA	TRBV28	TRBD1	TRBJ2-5	TGTGCCAGCCTATCGAGGGGGCGCCCGCTCGGAGAGACCCAGTACTTC	CASLSRGRPLGETQYF
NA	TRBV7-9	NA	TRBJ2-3	TGTGCCAGCAGCTCCTCTAGTAGCGCGAGCACAGATACGCAGTATTTT	CASSSSSSASTDTQYF
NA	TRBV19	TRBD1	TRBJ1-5	TGTGCCAGTATCCTGACAGGGGGAAGCAATCAGCCCCAGCATTTT	CASILTGGSNQPQHF
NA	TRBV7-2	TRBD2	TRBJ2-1	TGTGCCAGCAGCTTAGCGGGAGGGATCCCCTACAATGAGCAGTTCTTC	CASSLAGGIPYNEQFF
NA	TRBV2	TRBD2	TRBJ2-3	TGTGCCAGCACTGGGACTAGCGGACCCACAGATACGCAGTATTTT	CASTGTSGPTDTQYF
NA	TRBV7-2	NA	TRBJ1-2	TGTGCCAGCAGCTTAGATCCGGGACCGGGCTATGGCTACACCTTC	CASSLDPGPGYGYTF
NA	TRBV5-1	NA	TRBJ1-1	TGCGCCAGCAGCTTGGAGACCGGGAACACTGAAGCTTTCTTT	CASSLETGNTEAFF
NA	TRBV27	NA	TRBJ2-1	TGTGCCAGCAGTCCCCCGGGACTCCGCGTTGGAAATGAGCAGTTCTTC	CASSPPGLRVGNEQFF
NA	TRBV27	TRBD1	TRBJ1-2	TGTGCCAGCAGTCCTCTAATGGACAGGGGCTATGGCTACACCTTC	CASSPLMDRGYGYTF
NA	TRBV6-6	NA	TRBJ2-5	TGTGCCAGCAGCCCGGGCCCCTTGGAGACCCAGTACTTC	CASSPGPLETQYF
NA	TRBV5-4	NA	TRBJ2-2	TGTGCCAGCAGCGATATCGACCTACCGAACACCGGGGAGCTGTTTTTT	CASSDIDLPNTGELFF
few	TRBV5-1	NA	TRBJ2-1	TGCGCCAGCAGCCCGGGAGACAATGAGCAGTTCTTC	CASSPGDNEQFF